The 14 T cell receptor beta chains below all came from one sample that was sequenced in a study of cytomegalovirus exposure and HLA in healthy donors. Primers: 60 Vbeta forward and 13 Jbeta reverse. Using immunoSEQ multiplex PCR, the repertoire was profiled, and TCRdb retains in-frame clones only, with some absent. The sample contains roughly 43,000 clones, about 60% of which appear only once. The sequencing sample was made of PBMCs. These receptors all stem from a human donor in good health.

The J gene is TRBJ2-3, the V gene TRBV7-2, with a weak D call TRBD2 (7 bases). Looked up from germline, CDR1 is SGHTA and CDR2 is FQGNSA. The CDR3 has 16 amino acids. V lost 5 bases and J 3 bases, leaving 18 bases between the germline ends. CDR3 sequence: CASSTKGGGHTDTQYF. The CDR3 bases are TGTGCCAGCAGCACGAAAGGGGGGGGGCATACAGATACGCAGTATTTT.

The V and J genes are TRBV7-9 and TRBJ2-2; the match to TRBD2 covers 8 bases. The germline V gene has CDR1 SEHNR and CDR2 FQNEAQ (reference sequence). The CDR3 contains 16 residues. The ends lost 4 bases at V and 2 bases at J; junction bases unmatched: 6. As DNA, the CDR3 is TGTGCCAGCAGCTCCCGCGGGGGGCTAAACACCGGGGAGCTGTTTTTT. Translating it yields CASSSRGGLNTGELFF.

The rearrangement uses TRBV29-1 and TRBJ2-3; 14 nucleotides agree with TRBD2. Losses at the gene ends were 7 bases for V and 5 bases for J; bases not matched to a gene: 5. The germline V gene encodes CDR1 SQVTM and CDR2 ANQGSEA. CDR3 size: 14 residues. The CDR3 DNA follows: TGCAGCGCGACTAGCGGGGGGGCGTTAGATACGCAGTATTTT. Translation gives CSATSGGALDTQYF.

The DNA for the CDR3 is TGTGCCAGCAGCGTCACGGGACTAGCGGGGGCAGAGACCCAGTACTTC. It encodes CASSVTGLAGAETQYF. The gene calls are TRBV7-8 and TRBJ2-5; 14 positions match TRBD2. The CDR3 covers 16 residues. The germline V gene has CDR1 SGHVS and CDR2 FQNEAQ. V was pared by 5 bases and J by 4 bases, with 6 bases of the junction left unmatched. Drawing the rest from reference TRBV7-8 and TRBJ2-5, the complete variable domain is GAGVSQSPRYKVAKRGQDVALRCDPISGHVSLFWYQQALGQGPEFLTYFQNEAQLDKSGLPSDRFFAERPEGSVSTLKIQRTQQEDSAVYLCASSVTGLAGAETQYFGPGTRLLVL.

This chain uses TRBV29-1 with TRBJ1-3; D possibly corresponds to TRBD2 (6 bases). Judging by the DNA end, TRBJ2-2 fits better; the J call may be wrong. The germline CDR1 and CDR2 sequences are SQVTM and ANQGSEA. The CDR3 has 14 residues. CDR3 DNA: TGCAGCGTACTCCCTCCGGGACTGATCGGGGAGCTGTTTTTT. Translation gives CSVLPPGLIGELFF.

The rearrangement links TRBV13 to TRBJ2-7; D perhaps matches TRBD2 (5 bases). V was cut by 1 base and J by 7 bases, with 11 bases left in between. The CDR3 has 13 amino acids. Germline CDR1 and CDR2: PRHDT and FYEKMQ (reference sequence). This CDR3 reads CASSLEEGSEQYF. In DNA form, the CDR3 reads TGTGCCAGCAGCTTAGAGGAAGGGAGTGAGCAGTACTTC.

The rearrangement links TRBV29-1 to TRBJ2-4, with 7 bases that match TRBD1. The CDR3 extends over 12 amino acids. Germline V gene sequence: CDR1 SQVTM, CDR2 ANQGSEA. The ends lost 6 bases at V and 8 bases at J; junction bases unmatched: 7. The CDR3 is CSVATGSDIQYF. In nucleotides, the CDR3 is TGCAGCGTGGCGACAGGGTCAGACATTCAGTACTTC.

The rearrangement joins TRBV7-8 to TRBJ2-7; D gene uncertain. Germline assignment: CDR1 SGHVS and CDR2 FQNEAQ. V was clipped by 0 bases and J by 3 bases, with 9 bases between them. This CDR3 region has 14 residues. DNA of the CDR3: TGTGCCAGCAGCTTAGCCGCGGCGGACTACGAGCAGTACTTC. Translating it yields CASSLAAADYEQYF.

This clone was detected only once. The chain combines TRBV7-8 with TRBJ2-1; perhaps TRBD1 as D (6 bases). The germline V gene has CDR1 SGHVS and CDR2 FQNEAQ. CDR3 length equals 19 residues. V was pared by 0 bases and J by 5 bases, with 23 bases between. The CDR3 region has the DNA TGTGCCAGCAGCTTAGCGAACAGGGCAAGCGGACTTTCCCACAATGAGCAGTTCTTC. This encodes CASSLANRASGLSHNEQFF.

This chain connects TRBV5-5 to TRBJ1-6; D call uncertain. The CDR3 spans 16 residues. Germline V CDR1 and CDR2: SGHKS, YYEKEE (reference sequence). Trimming stripped 2 bases from V and 0 bases from J, with 9 bases between. CDR3 region: CASSFEGSSYNSPLHF. In nucleotides, the CDR3 is TGTGCCAGCAGCTTCGAAGGGAGCTCCTATAATTCACCCCTCCACTTT.

There are a few counts of this clone. This CDR3 is missing its conserved last phenylalanine or tryptophan, likely due to a read error. CDR3 coding DNA: TGCAGCGCCTCCCGAGGGGGTGGCTACACCGTC. Its protein product is CSASRGGGYTV. This chain links TRBV29-1 with TRBJ1-2; a weak D match, TRBD1 (6 bases). The CDR3 covers 11 residues. Trimming stripped 7 bases from V and 7 bases from J, with 13 bases between. Per germline, CDR1 SQVTM and CDR2 ANQGSEA.

The gene calls are TRBV12-5 and TRBJ2-5; D is unresolved. The germline V and J ends were trimmed by 1 base and 5 bases, with 2 bases remaining between them. The germline V gene has CDR1 LGHNT and CDR2 FRNRAP. CDR3 length equals 11 residues. CDR3 loop: CASGLAETQYF. CDR3 DNA: TGTGCTAGTGGTTTGGCGGAGACCCAGTACTTC.

CDR3 amino acids: CASSYQGNNSPLHF. The DNA for the CDR3 is TGTGCCAGCAGTTATCAGGGAAATAATTCACCCCTCCACTTT. V is TRBV6-6 and J is TRBJ1-6, with a possible D match to TRBD1 (5 bases). The CDR3 contains 14 residues. Trimming left V 3 bases short and J 5 bases short, with 8 bases between. The germline gives CDR1 MNHNY, CDR2 SVGAGI (reference sequence).

This clone was picked up a small number of times. The chain combines TRBV2 with TRBJ2-1; 12 positions agree with TRBD2. Germline loops: CDR1 SNHLY, CDR2 FYNNEI. J gave up 5 bases and V 7 bases, and 6 bases lay outside the gene matches. CDR3 length: 15 amino acids. The CDR3 region is CASTASGGENNEQFF. CDR3 nucleotide sequence: TGTGCCAGCACAGCTAGCGGGGGGGAAAACAATGAGCAGTTCTTC.